The rows below give T cell receptor beta chains drawn from one sample of a study of T cells in Graves' hyperthyroidism and ophthalmopathy. TCRdb processed the multiplex PCR reads anew with MiXCR; each CDR3 protein has one entry. The sample shows about 320,000 distinct CDR3 sequences, about 15% of them seen only once. The source material was blood. The receptors derive from a man between 25 and 39 years old with Graves' hyperthyroidism. The CDR3 runs from the conserved cysteine through the conserved F or W. A D gene is named only where the DNA matches it firmly. For some rows the clone size is stated as once, few or many, or as a class when expanded; others skip it.

TGCAGCGTTGTTCCTAACTTGAGCTCCTACGAGCAGTACTTC	CSVVPNLSSYEQYF	few	TRBV29-1	NA	TRBJ2-7
TGTGCCAGCAGCCACAGAGGTAGTGAGCAGTTCTTC	CASSHRGSEQFF	many	TRBV7-3	NA	TRBJ2-1
TGTGCCAGCAGTTTAAACAGGTTTATGGAGCAGTACTTC	CASSLNRFMEQYF	many	TRBV12-3/TRBV12-4	NA	TRBJ2-7
TGTGCCAGCAGTCCAGGCGGGGGAGCCTACGAGCAGTACTTC	CASSPGGGAYEQYF	many	TRBV11-3	TRBD2	TRBJ2-7
TGTGCCAGCAGCTTAAGGCCCCCCCGGGGACAGGATTTCTCTGGGGCCAACGTCCTGACTTTC	CASSLRPPRGQDFSGANVLTF	NA	TRBV7-2	TRBD1	TRBJ2-6
TGTGCCAGCAGCGTAGGACCAGCGGGCGCCTCCTACGAGCAGTACTTC	CASSVGPAGASYEQYF	many	TRBV9	NA	TRBJ2-7
TGTGCCAGCTCACCACCTCCCCCTGGGGACCAAGAGACCCAGTACTTC	CASSPPPPGDQETQYF	many	TRBV18	NA	TRBJ2-5
TGTGCCAGCAGTTACTCGAAGCCGAATCTTAACTATGGCTACACCTTC	CASSYSKPNLNYGYTF	few	TRBV6-6	NA	TRBJ1-2
TGTGCCATCAGTGCCCACCTAGCGGAGTCCTACGAGCAGTACTTC	CAISAHLAESYEQYF	NA	TRBV10-3	TRBD2	TRBJ2-7
TGTGCCAGCAGGCCGGGAGGGTGGACTGAAGCTTTCTTT	CASRPGGWTEAFF	many	TRBV12-3/TRBV12-4	NA	TRBJ1-1
TGTGCCATCTCCTCCACAGATACGCAGTATTTT	CAISSTDTQYF	NA	TRBV10-3	NA	TRBJ2-3
TGTGCCAGCAGTTTCCCCGGACGGCCCACAGATACGCAGTATTTT	CASSFPGRPTDTQYF	many	TRBV27	NA	TRBJ2-3
TGCAGTGCTAGTTCAAGCGGGAGAAGGTCCTACAATGAGCAGTTCTTC	CSASSSGRRSYNEQFF	many	TRBV20-1	TRBD2	TRBJ2-1
TGCAGTGCTTTGGGACCTCCGAGCTCTGGAAACACCATATATTTT	CSALGPPSSGNTIYF	few	TRBV20-1	NA	TRBJ1-3
TGCAGCCAGGGTTGGGGAGGGGCCCCCCACACAGATACGCAGTATTTT	CSQGWGGAPHTDTQYF	once	TRBV20-1	TRBD2	TRBJ2-3
TGTGCCAGCAGACGGGACAGGGGCGGGATCACTGAAGCTTTCTTT	CASRRDRGGITEAFF	NA	TRBV2	TRBD1	TRBJ1-1
TGTGCTAGTGGTTACGGGTTTAACGAAAAACTGTTTTTT	CASGYGFNEKLFF	few	TRBV12-5	NA	TRBJ1-4
TGCAGTGCTAGAGATCATCGTGGGACCCCCTACGAGCAGTACTTC	CSARDHRGTPYEQYF	many	TRBV20-1	NA	TRBJ2-7
TGCGCCAGCAGCTTTAGGGTCCCCAACAATGAGCAGTTCTTC	CASSFRVPNNEQFF	NA	TRBV5-1	NA	TRBJ2-1
TGTGCCTGGTACACAGGGGTCGTCACCGGGGAGCTGTTTTTT	CAWYTGVVTGELFF	many	TRBV30	TRBD1	TRBJ2-2
TGCAGTGCTAGATTCACTAGCGATACGCAGTATTTT	CSARFTSDTQYF	many	TRBV20-1	NA	TRBJ2-3
TGTGCCAGCAAAGGGGCCCCGAACACTGAAGCTTTCTTT	CASKGAPNTEAFF	many	TRBV2	NA	TRBJ1-1
TGTGCCAGCAGCTGGAGCGGGAATGAGCAGTTCTTC	CASSWSGNEQFF	many	TRBV7-8	NA	TRBJ2-1
TGCAGTGCTAACGGGGGTTCGGGGGCCAAAAACATTCAGTACTTC	CSANGGSGAKNIQYF	NA	TRBV20-1	NA	TRBJ2-4
TGTGCCATCAGTGATAGATCGGGAGTTGGATCCAATGAGCAGTTCTTC	CAISDRSGVGSNEQFF	NA	TRBV10-3	NA	TRBJ2-1
TGTGCTAGTGGTTTGGTACGCCCGGGGCGGGACTATGGCTACACCTTC	CASGLVRPGRDYGYTF	few	TRBV12-5	NA	TRBJ1-2